This TCR beta chain is from a study of blood T cell repertoires in COVID-19. Overall study: Acute-phase and convalescent COVID-19 samples originated in the United States, Italy and Spain.

Original processing methods: From reference gene primer amplification, estimates of nucleated cell counts were derived. The protocol was immunoSEQ multiplex PCR, while the TCRdb copy is restricted to in-frame clones and leaves out a portion. Clone size and the V and J calls come from that table; the DNA yielded D and trimming. The data contain around 80,000 clones, around 79% of them singletons. The sample comprised peripheral blood. This sequence was found in a man aged 50 or older with active or convalescent COVID-19.

Here the CDR3 DNA reads TGTGCCAGCAGCAGAGAGGGAGGAGGCTACGAGCAGTACTTC. This sequence encodes CASSREGGGYEQYF. V usage is TRBV9 and J usage is TRBJ2-7; perhaps TRBD2 as D (6 bases). Between the trimmed V and J ends, which lost 4 bases and 3 bases, there was a span of 14 bases. The CDR3 runs 14 residues. Germline V gene data show CDR1 as SGDLS and CDR2 as YYNGEE.